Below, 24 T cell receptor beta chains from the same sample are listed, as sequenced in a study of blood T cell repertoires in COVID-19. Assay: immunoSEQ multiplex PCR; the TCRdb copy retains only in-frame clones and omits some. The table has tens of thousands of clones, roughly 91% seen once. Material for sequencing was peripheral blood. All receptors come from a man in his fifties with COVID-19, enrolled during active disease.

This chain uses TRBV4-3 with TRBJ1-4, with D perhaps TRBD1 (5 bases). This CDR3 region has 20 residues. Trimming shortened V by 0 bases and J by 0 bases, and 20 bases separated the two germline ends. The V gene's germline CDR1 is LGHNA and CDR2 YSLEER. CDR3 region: CASSQDLAGRDRATNEKLFF. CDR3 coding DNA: TGCGCCAGCAGCCAAGATCTGGCAGGTCGAGACAGAGCAACTAATGAAAAACTGTTTTTT.

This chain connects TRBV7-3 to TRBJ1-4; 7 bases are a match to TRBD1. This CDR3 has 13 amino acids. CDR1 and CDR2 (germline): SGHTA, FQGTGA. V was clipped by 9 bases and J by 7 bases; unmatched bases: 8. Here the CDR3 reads CASARGQGEKLFF. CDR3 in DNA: TGTGCCAGTGCTAGGGGGCAGGGTGAAAAACTGTTTTTT. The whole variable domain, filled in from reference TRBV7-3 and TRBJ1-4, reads GAGVSQTPSNKVTEKGKYVELRCDPISGHTALYWYRQSLGQGPEFLIYFQGTGAADDSGLPNDRFFAVRPEGSVSTLKIQRTERGDSAVYLCASARGQGEKLFFGSGTQLSVL.

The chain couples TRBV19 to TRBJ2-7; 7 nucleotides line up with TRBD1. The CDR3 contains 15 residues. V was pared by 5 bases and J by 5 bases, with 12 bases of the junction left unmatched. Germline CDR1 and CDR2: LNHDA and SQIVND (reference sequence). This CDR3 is CASSATGALGDEQYF. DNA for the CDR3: TGTGCCAGTAGTGCTACAGGGGCCCTGGGCGACGAGCAGTACTTC.

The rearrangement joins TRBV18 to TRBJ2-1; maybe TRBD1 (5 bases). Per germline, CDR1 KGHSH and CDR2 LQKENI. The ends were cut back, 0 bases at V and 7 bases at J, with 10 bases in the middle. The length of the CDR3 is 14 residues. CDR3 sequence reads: CASSPPARVNEQFF. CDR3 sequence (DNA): TGTGCCAGCTCACCACCCGCCAGGGTTAATGAGCAGTTCTTC.

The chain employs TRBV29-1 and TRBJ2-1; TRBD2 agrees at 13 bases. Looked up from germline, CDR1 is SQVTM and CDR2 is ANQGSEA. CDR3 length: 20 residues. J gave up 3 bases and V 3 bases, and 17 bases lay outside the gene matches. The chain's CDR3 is CSVDWQPGLAGTGNYNEQFF. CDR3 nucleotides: TGCAGCGTTGATTGGCAACCGGGACTAGCGGGAACTGGAAACTACAATGAGCAGTTCTTC.

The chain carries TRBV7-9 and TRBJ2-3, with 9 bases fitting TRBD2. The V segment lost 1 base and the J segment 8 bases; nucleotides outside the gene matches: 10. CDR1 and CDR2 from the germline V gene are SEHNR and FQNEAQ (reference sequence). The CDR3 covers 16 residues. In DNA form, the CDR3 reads TGTGCCAGCAGCTTAGACTTAGCGGGAGCTAGTCTTACGCAGTATTTT. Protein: CASSLDLAGASLTQYF.

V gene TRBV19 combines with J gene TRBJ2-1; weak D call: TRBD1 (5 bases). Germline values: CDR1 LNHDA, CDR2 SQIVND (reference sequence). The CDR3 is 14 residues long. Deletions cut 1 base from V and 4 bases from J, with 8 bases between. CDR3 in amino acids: CASSIGGKYNEQFF. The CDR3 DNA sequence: TGTGCCAGTAGTATAGGGGGCAAGTACAATGAGCAGTTCTTC.

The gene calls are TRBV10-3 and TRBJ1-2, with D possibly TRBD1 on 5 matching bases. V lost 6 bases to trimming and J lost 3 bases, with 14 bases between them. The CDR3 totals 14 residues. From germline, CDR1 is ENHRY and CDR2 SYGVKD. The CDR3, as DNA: TGTGCCATCAGGGCCCTGGGGCAGCACTATGGCTACACCTTC. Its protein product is CAIRALGQHYGYTF.

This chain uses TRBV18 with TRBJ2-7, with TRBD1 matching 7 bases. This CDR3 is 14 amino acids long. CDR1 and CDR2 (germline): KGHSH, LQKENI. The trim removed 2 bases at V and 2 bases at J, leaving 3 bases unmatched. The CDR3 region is CASSPIGQAYEQYF. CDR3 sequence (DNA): TGTGCCAGCTCACCAATAGGACAGGCCTACGAGCAGTACTTC. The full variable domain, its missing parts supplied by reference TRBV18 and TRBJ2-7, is NAGVMQNPRHLVRRRGQEARLRCSPMKGHSHVYWYRQLPEEGLKFMVYLQKENIIDESGMPKERFSAEFPKEGPSILRIQQVVRGDSAAYFCASSPIGQAYEQYFGPGTRLTVT.

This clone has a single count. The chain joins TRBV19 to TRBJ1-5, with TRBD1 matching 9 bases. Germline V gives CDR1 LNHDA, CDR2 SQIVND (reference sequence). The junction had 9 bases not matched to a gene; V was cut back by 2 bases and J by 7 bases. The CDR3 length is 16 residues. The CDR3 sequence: CASSIREQGARQPQHF. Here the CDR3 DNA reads TGTGCCAGTAGTATAAGAGAACAGGGGGCCCGACAGCCCCAGCATTTT.

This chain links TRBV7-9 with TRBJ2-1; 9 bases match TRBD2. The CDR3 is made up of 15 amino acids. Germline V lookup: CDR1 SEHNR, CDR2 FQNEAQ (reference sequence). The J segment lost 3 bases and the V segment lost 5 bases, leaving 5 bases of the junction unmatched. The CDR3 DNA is TGTGCCAGCAGCGTACTAGCGGGTGGCTACAATGAGCAGTTCTTC. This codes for CASSVLAGGYNEQFF.

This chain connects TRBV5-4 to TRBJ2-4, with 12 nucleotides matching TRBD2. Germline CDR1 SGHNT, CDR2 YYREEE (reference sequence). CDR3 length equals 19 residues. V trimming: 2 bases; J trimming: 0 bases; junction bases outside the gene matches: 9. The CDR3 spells CASSFLAGGPGTAKNIQYF. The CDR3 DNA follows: TGTGCCAGCAGCTTTCTAGCGGGAGGGCCGGGAACAGCCAAAAACATTCAGTACTTC.

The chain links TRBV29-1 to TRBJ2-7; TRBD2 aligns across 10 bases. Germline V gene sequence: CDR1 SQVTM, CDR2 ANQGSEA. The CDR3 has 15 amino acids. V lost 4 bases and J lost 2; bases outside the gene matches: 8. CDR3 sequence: CSVGMGLARTYEQYF. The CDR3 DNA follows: TGCAGCGTTGGCATGGGACTAGCGCGTACCTACGAGCAGTACTTC.

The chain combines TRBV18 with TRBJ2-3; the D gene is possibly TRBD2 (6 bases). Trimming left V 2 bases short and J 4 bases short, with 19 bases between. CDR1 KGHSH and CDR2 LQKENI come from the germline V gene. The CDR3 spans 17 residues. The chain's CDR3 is CASSPMPLAGKSDTQYF. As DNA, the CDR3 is TGTGCCAGCTCACCAATGCCCTTGGCGGGAAAATCAGATACGCAGTATTTT.

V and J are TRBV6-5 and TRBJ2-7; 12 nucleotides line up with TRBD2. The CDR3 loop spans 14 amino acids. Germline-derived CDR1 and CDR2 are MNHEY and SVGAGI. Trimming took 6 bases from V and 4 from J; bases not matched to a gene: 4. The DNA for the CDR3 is TGTGCCAGCAGCCTAGCGGGAGGGCCATACGAGCAGTACTTC. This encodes CASSLAGGPYEQYF.

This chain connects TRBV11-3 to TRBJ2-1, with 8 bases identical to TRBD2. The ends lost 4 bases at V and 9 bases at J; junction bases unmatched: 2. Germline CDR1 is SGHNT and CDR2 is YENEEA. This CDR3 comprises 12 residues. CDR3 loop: CASSSSGSEQFF. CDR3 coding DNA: TGTGCCAGCAGCTCCAGCGGGAGTGAGCAGTTCTTC.

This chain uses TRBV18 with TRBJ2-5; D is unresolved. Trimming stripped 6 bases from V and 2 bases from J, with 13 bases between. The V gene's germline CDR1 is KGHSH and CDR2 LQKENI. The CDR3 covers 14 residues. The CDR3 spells CASSHLEFQETQYF. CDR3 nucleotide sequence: TGTGCCAGCTCCCACCTAGAATTTCAAGAGACCCAGTACTTC.

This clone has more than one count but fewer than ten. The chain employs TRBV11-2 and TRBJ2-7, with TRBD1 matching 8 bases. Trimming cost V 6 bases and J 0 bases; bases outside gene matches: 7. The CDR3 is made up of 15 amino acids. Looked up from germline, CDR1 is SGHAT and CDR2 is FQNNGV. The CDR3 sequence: CASRFGQGFSYEQYF. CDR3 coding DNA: TGTGCCAGCAGATTTGGACAGGGCTTCTCCTACGAGCAGTACTTC. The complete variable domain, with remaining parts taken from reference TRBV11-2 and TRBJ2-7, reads EAGVAQSPRYKIIEKRQSVAFWCNPISGHATLYWYQQILGQGPKLLIQFQNNGVVDDSQLPKDRFSAERLKGVDSTLKIQPAKLEDSAVYLCASRFGQGFSYEQYFGPGTRLTVT.

CDR3 sequence (DNA): TGTGCCAGCAGTGGGACTAGCGGGGCCTACGAGCAGTACTTC. Its protein is CASSGTSGAYEQYF. The chain employs TRBV6-4 and TRBJ2-7, with 12 nucleotides matching TRBD2. The junction had 0 bases not matched to a gene; V was cut back by 4 bases and J by 2 bases. The CDR3 is 14 residues long. Germline V lookup: CDR1 MRHNA, CDR2 SNTAGT.

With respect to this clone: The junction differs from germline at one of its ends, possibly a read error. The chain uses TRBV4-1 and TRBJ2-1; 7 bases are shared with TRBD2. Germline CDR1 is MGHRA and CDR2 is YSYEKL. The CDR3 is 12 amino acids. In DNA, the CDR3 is TGCGCCAGCAGCCAAGATTCGGGGACTACTGTCTTC. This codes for CASSQDSGTTVF.

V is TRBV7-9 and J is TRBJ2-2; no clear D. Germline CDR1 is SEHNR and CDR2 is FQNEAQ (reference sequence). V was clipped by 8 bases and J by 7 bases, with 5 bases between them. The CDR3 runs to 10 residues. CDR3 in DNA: TGTGCCAGCGAGTTCGGGGAGCTGTTTTTT. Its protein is CASEFGELFF.

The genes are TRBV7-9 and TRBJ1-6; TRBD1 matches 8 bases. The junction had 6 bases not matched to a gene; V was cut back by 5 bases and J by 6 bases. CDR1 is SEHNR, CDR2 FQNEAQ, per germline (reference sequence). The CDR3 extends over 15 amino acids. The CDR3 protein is CASSATGDSNSPLHF. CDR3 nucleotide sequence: TGTGCCAGCAGCGCGACAGGGGATAGTAATTCACCCCTCCACTTT.

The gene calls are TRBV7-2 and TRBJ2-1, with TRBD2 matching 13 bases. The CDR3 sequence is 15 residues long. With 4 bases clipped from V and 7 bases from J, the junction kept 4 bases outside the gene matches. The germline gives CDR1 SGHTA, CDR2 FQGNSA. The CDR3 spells CASSSGLAGKNEQFF. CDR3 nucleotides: TGTGCCAGCAGCTCGGGACTAGCGGGAAAGAATGAGCAGTTCTTC.

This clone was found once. The CDR3 here is CASSDRDYPPEQYF. DNA of the CDR3: TGTGCCAGCAGTGATCGTGACTACCCGCCCGAGCAGTACTTC. The chain is built from TRBV2 and TRBJ2-7, with TRBD2 as a possible D gene (5 bases). The germline gives CDR1 SNHLY, CDR2 FYNNEI. Trimming pared 3 bases from V and 6 bases from J, leaving 15 bases between. The CDR3 has 14 residues.